This TCR beta chain was retrieved from a study of blood T cells in healthy people across ages. This clonotype was found many times. A second PCR, run for roughly 7 to 12 cycles, used a sample-barcoded 5' primer plus a J-beta primer mix. Template switching added a 12-random-nucleotide identifier to every cDNA molecule. Every sample produced at least 2.5 million CDR3-containing paired-end reads. Each CDR3 protein is one row after TCRdb ran MiXCR on the 5' RACE reads. The sample yields around 1,700,000 distinct CDR3 sequences, roughly 28% seen once. Peripheral blood, approximately 10 milliliters per donor, was collected. Sequencing used blood. The TCR was taken from a woman in her 30s in good health.

As DNA, the CDR3 is TGCAGCGTGGGGGAACTCAGCGAGCAGTACTTC. Translating it yields CSVGELSEQYF. The chain is built from TRBV29-1 and TRBJ2-7, with D possibly being TRBD1 or TRBD2 (5 bases each). Germline-derived CDR1 and CDR2 are SQVTM and ANQGSEA. Trimming took 6 bases from V and 6 from J, leaving 12 bases between them. The CDR3 covers 11 residues.